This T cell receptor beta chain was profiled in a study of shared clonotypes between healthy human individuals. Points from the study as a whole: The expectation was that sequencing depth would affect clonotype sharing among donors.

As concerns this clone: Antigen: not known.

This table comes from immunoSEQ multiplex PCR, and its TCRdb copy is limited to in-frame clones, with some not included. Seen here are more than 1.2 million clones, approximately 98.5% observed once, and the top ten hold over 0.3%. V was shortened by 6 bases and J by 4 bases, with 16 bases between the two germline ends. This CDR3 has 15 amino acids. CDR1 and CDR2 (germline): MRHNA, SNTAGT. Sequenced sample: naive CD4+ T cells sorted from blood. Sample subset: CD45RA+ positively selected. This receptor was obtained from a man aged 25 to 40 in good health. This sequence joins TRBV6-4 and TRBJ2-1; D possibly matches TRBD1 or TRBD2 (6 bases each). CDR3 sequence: CASRLDGGAYNEQFF. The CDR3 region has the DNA TGTGCCAGCAGACTCGACGGGGGCGCTTACAATGAGCAGTTCTTC.